This T cell receptor (beta chain) was observed in a study of blood T cells in healthy people across ages. Study as a whole: Capturing about one barcoded beta molecule per two T cells was achieved by template switching.

This clonotype was counted a few times. The antigen remains undetermined. Study-wide findings and caveats: Long-lived donors had more naive CD4+ cells and higher diversity than aged donors. Observed TCR beta diversity per million T cells went down as age went up. This fall followed a roughly linear course with age.

Germline V gene sequence: CDR1 PRHDT, CDR2 FYEKMQ (reference sequence). The V end lost 0 bases, the J end lost 6 bases, and 6 bases lay between the germline ends. CDR3 size: 12 residues. A second PCR, run for 7 to 11 cycles, used a sample-barcoded 5' primer plus a J-beta primer mix. Each cDNA was tagged by a template-switch adaptor containing 12 random nucleotides. From the 5' RACE reads, TCRdb called clonotypes with MiXCR, one entry per CDR3 protein. The data hold over a million distinct CDR3 sequences, with around 40% observed a single time. Source material: blood. The clonotype originates from a woman between 18 and 30 years old in good health. This rearrangement joins TRBV13 to TRBJ2-7; D not certain. This CDR3 is CASSLGEAEQYF. The CDR3 nucleotides read TGTGCCAGCAGCTTAGGCGAGGCCGAGCAGTACTTC.